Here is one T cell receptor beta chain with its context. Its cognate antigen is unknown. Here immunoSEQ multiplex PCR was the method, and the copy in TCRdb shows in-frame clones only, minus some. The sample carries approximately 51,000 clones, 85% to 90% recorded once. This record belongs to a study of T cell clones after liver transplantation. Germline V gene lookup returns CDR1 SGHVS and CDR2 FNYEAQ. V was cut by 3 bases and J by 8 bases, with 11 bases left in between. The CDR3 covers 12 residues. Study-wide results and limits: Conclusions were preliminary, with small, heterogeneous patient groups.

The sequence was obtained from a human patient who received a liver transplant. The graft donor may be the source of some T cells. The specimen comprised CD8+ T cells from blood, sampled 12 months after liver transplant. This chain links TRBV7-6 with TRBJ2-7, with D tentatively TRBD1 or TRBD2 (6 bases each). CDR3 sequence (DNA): TGTGCCAGCAGCTTCTGGGGGGACAAGCAGTACTTC. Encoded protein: CASSFWGDKQYF.